One and the same sample provided the 16 T cell receptor beta chains below, sequenced in a study of shared clonotypes between healthy human individuals. Only in-frame clones appear in the TCRdb table, and some are missing; sequencing was by immunoSEQ multiplex PCR. The sample yields approximately 2,300,000 clones, roughly 92% seen once. The sample consisted of naive CD4+ T cells from PBMCs. Subset reported: CD45RA+ positively selected. The source is a man aged 18 to 30 in good health. Some clones in this sample may be carry-over from other donors' samples.

The genes are TRBV6-5 and TRBJ1-2, with D possibly matching TRBD1 (6 bases). Germline loops: CDR1 MNHEY, CDR2 SVGAGI. This CDR3 is 14 amino acids long. V lost 5 bases and J lost 0, with 10 bases in between. The CDR3 region is CASSLSGANYGYTF. CDR3 bases: TGTGCCAGCAGTCTTTCAGGGGCTAACTATGGCTACACCTTC.

The V gene is TRBV5-1, the J gene TRBJ1-2; 7 bases are a match to TRBD1. Germline loops: CDR1 SGHRS, CDR2 YFSETQ. With 4 bases clipped from V and 2 bases from J, the junction kept 8 bases outside the gene matches. The CDR3 has 15 residues. CDR3 sequence (DNA): TGCGCCAGCAGCACTGGACAGGAGCCAAACTATGGCTACACCTTC. Amino acid sequence: CASSTGQEPNYGYTF. Variable domain in full (rest from reference TRBV5-1 and TRBJ1-2): KAGVTQTPRYLIKTRGQQVTLSCSPISGHRSVSWYQQTPGQGLQFLFEYFSETQRNKGNFPGRFSGRQFSNSRSEMNVSTLELGDSALYLCASSTGQEPNYGYTFGSGTRLTVV.

This clone showed up just once. V usage is TRBV19 and J usage is TRBJ1-2; D is unresolved. Trimming took off 3 bases at V and 0 bases at J, with 14 bases between the two ends. CDR3 length equals 16 residues. CDR1 is LNHDA and CDR2 is SQIVND in the germline V gene (reference sequence). CDR3: CASSIARRVTNYGYTF. The DNA for the CDR3 is TGTGCCAGTAGTATCGCCAGGCGGGTTACTAACTATGGCTACACCTTC.

The table lists this clone with a count of one. The chain recombines TRBV2 with TRBJ1-1; perhaps TRBD1 as D (5 bases). Germline V lookup: CDR1 SNHLY, CDR2 FYNNEI. The V and J ends lost 4 bases and 4 bases respectively, with 13 bases between them. The CDR3 consists of 14 residues. CDR3: CASSAAGRFTEAFF. Written as DNA, the CDR3 is TGTGCCAGCAGTGCCGCAGGGCGGTTCACTGAAGCTTTCTTT.

The V gene is TRBV14, the J gene TRBJ2-3, with TRBD2 matching 9 bases. CDR1 and CDR2 from the germline V gene are SGHDN and FVKESK. J lost 1 base, V lost 3 bases, and 8 bases had no gene match. This CDR3 is 17 amino acids long. CDR3 residues: CASSQRIAGAGTDTQYF. As DNA, the CDR3 is TGTGCCAGCAGCCAGAGAATAGCGGGAGCTGGCACAGATACGCAGTATTTT. The whole variable domain, remainder taken from reference TRBV14 and TRBJ2-3, is EAGVTQFPSHSVIEKGQTVTLRCDPISGHDNLYWYRRVMGKEIKFLLHFVKESKQDESGMPNNRFLAERTGGTYSTLKVQPAELEDSGVYFCASSQRIAGAGTDTQYFGPGTRLTVL.

The J gene is TRBJ1-6, the V gene TRBV9; no clear D. V lost 4 bases, J lost 10 bases, and 9 bases lay in between. CDR3 length equals 12 residues. Germline CDR1 and CDR2: SGDLS and YYNGEE. The CDR3 region is CASSTPGSPLHF. The DNA of the CDR3 is TGTGCCAGCAGCACCCCAGGATCACCCCTCCACTTT. The variable domain in full, completed from reference TRBV9 and TRBJ1-6, reads DSGVTQTPKHLITATGQRVTLRCSPRSGDLSVYWYQQSLDQGLQFLIQYYNGEERAKGNILERFSAQQFPDLHSELNLSSLELGDSALYFCASSTPGSPLHFGNGTRLTVT.

This rearrangement joins TRBV7-2 to TRBJ2-7; 9 nucleotides match TRBD1. The CDR3 sequence is 15 residues long. V lost 4 bases and J lost 3; bases outside the gene matches: 7. In germline, CDR1 is SGHTA, CDR2 FQGNSA. DNA of the CDR3: TGTGCCAGCAGCTCACCCCGACAGGGGGACTACGAGCAGTACTTC. Amino acids: CASSSPRQGDYEQYF.

The rearrangement links TRBV5-4 to TRBJ2-5; the match to TRBD1 covers 11 bases. V lost 0 bases to trimming and J lost 7 bases; unmatched junction nucleotides: 5. In germline, CDR1 is SGHNT, CDR2 YYREEE (reference sequence). The CDR3 contains 15 residues. The CDR3, as DNA: TGTGCCAGCAGCTTGGCTGGACAGGGGGCTGGGACCCAGTACTTC. This gives the protein CASSLAGQGAGTQYF.

For this clone: The same CDR3 is also encoded by other DNA sequences in this sample. The chain carries TRBV7-9 and TRBJ2-7, with 10 bases fitting TRBD1. With 3 bases clipped from V and 2 bases from J, the junction kept 1 base outside the gene matches. The CDR3 spans 14 residues. Germline V lookup: CDR1 SEHNR, CDR2 FQNEAQ (reference sequence). CDR3 residues: CASSLGQGTYEQYF. DNA for the CDR3: TGTGCCAGCAGCTTGGGACAGGGGACCTACGAGCAGTACTTC.

V gene TRBV7-3 combines with J gene TRBJ2-3; D remains ambiguous. Germline lookup yields CDR1 SGHTA and CDR2 FQGTGA. The germline V and J ends were trimmed by 0 bases and 2 bases, with 12 bases remaining between them. This CDR3 has 16 amino acids. This CDR3 is CASSLTRLQNTDTQYF. The CDR3 DNA sequence: TGTGCCAGCAGCTTAACCCGCCTACAAAACACAGATACGCAGTATTTT.

This chain links TRBV4-3 with TRBJ2-2, with D uncertain. The CDR3 spans 18 residues. The germline V gene encodes CDR1 LGHNA and CDR2 YSLEER. Trimming removed 3 bases from V and 2 bases from J, with 19 bases in between. CDR3 DNA: TGCGCCAGCAGCCACCCCACCCTGGGAACAGTCAACACCGGGGAGCTGTTTTTT. This translates into CASSHPTLGTVNTGELFF.

DNA for the CDR3: TGTGCCACCAGCAGAGTTTCACAGGGTCCCTACGAGCAGTACTTC. It translates to CATSRVSQGPYEQYF. The V gene is TRBV15, the J gene TRBJ2-7; tentatively, D is TRBD1 (6 bases). This CDR3 contains 15 residues. V lost 1 base and J 2 bases, leaving 12 bases between the germline ends. Germline V gene lookup returns CDR1 LNHNV and CDR2 YYDKDF (reference sequence).

The chain carries TRBV5-6 and TRBJ2-7; D remains ambiguous. V gave up 4 bases and J gave up 0 bases, with 5 bases separating them. The V gene's germline CDR1 is SGHDT and CDR2 YYEEEE. This CDR3 has 12 residues. DNA for the CDR3: TGTGCCAGCAGCGCTGGCTCCTACGAGCAGTACTTC. It specifies CASSAGSYEQYF.

J is TRBJ2-7 and V is TRBV10-1; the D gene is possibly TRBD2 (6 bases). The CDR3 spans 15 residues. The germline V gene has CDR1 WNHNN and CDR2 SYGVQD (reference sequence). Trimming pared 6 bases from V and 3 bases from J, leaving 18 bases between. The CDR3 here is CASSPKTRQDYEQYF. The CDR3 bases are TGCGCCAGCAGCCCCAAGACTAGACAAGACTACGAGCAGTACTTC.

CDR3 in DNA: TGTGCCAGCACTCGGACTAGCGGGAGGGCCGTTAACACCGGGGAGCTGTTTTTT. Protein product: CASTRTSGRAVNTGELFF. The rearrangement uses TRBV27 and TRBJ2-2; 15 nucleotides line up with TRBD2. In germline, CDR1 is MNHEY, CDR2 SMNVEV (reference sequence). This CDR3 contains 18 residues. V lost 7 bases to trimming and J lost 2 bases; unmatched junction nucleotides: 8.

The chain recombines TRBV18 with TRBJ1-1; no clear D gene. The CDR3 is 14 amino acids. The V gene's germline CDR1 is KGHSH and CDR2 LQKENI. V dropped 3 bases and J dropped 2 bases, with 10 bases sitting between them. CDR3 DNA: TGTGCCAGCTCACCCGCGGACGGCAACACTGAAGCTTTCTTT. As protein: CASSPADGNTEAFF.